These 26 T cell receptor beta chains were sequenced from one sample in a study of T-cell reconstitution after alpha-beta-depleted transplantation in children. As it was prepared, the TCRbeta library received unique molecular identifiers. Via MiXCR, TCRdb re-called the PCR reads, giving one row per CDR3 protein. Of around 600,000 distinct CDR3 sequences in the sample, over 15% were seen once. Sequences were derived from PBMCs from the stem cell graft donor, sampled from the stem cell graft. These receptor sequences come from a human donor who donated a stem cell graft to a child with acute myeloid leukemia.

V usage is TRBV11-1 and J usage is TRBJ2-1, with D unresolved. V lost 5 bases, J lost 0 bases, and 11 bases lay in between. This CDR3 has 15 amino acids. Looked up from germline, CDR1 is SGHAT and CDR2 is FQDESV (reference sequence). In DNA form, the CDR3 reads TGTGCCAGCAGCCCTATAGGGTCCTCCTACAATGAGCAGTTCTTC. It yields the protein CASSPIGSSYNEQFF.

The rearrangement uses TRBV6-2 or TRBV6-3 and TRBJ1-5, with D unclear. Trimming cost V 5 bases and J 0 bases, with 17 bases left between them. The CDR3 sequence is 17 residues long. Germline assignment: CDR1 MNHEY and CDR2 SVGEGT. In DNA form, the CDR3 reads TGTGCCAGCAGTCCCGGGAGGGTCGTCTATAGCAATCAGCCCCAGCATTTT. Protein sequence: CASSPGRVVYSNQPQHF.

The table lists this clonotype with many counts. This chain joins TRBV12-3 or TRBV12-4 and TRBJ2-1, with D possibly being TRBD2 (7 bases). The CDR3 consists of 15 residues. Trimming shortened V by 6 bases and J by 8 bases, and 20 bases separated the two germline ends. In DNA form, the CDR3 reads TGTGCCAGCAGCGCTCGCGCGGGGGCGGGCGATGAGCAGTTCTTC. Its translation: CASSARAGAGDEQFF.

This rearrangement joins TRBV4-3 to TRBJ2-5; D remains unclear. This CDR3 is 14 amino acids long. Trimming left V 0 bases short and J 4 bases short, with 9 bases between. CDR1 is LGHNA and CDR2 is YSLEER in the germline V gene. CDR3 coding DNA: TGCGCCAGCAGCCAAGATGCCGGCGGAGAGACCCAGTACTTC. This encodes CASSQDAGGETQYF.

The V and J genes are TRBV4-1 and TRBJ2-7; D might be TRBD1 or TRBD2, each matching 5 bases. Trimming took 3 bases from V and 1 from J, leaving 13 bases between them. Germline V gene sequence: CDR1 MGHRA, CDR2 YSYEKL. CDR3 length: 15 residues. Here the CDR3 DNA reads TGCGCCAGCAGCCACCCCGGGACGGCTTCCTACGAGCAGTACTTC. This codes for CASSHPGTASYEQYF.

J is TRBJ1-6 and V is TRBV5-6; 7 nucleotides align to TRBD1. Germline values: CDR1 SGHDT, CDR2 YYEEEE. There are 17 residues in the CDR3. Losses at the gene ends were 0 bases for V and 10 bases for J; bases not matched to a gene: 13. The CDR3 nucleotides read TGTGCCAGCAGCTTGGAGGGACAGTCTTGGATAAACTCACCCCTCCACTTT. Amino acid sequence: CASSLEGQSWINSPLHF.

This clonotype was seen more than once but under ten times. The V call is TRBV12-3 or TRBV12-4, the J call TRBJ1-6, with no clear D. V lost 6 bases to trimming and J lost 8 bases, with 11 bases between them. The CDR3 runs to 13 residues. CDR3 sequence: CASSPSRDSPLHF. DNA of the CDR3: TGTGCCAGCAGCCCATCCAGAGATTCACCCCTCCACTTT.

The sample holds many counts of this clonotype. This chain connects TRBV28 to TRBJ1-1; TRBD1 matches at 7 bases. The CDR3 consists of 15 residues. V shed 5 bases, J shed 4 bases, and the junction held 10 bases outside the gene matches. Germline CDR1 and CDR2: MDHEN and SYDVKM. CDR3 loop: CASSANRGGGTEAFF. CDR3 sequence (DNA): TGTGCCAGCAGTGCAAACAGGGGAGGCGGCACTGAAGCTTTCTTT.

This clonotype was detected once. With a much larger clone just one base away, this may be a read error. The CDR3 protein is CCARDRRGTGFSPLHF. CDR3 coding DNA: TGCTGTGCTAGAGATCGAAGAGGGACAGGGTTTTCACCCCTCCACTTT. The chain recombines TRBV20-1 with TRBJ1-6, with 9 bases lining up with TRBD1. The CDR3 is made up of 16 amino acids. The germline CDR1 and CDR2 sequences are DFQATT and SNEGSKA (reference sequence).

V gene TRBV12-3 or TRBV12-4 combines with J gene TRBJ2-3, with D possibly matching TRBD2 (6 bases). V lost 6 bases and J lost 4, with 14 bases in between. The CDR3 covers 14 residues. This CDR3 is CASRPRGGADTQYF. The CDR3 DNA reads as TGTGCCAGCAGACCTCGGGGAGGCGCAGATACGCAGTATTTT.

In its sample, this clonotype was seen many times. The CDR3 loop reads CSSKASAYNEQFF. CDR3 DNA sequence: TGCAGTTCAAAAGCTAGCGCTTACAATGAGCAGTTCTTC. The chain has TRBV20-1 and TRBJ2-1, with a possible D match to TRBD2 (6 bases). The CDR3 is 13 residues long. V lost 8 bases and J 4 bases, leaving 15 bases between the germline ends. Germline loops: CDR1 DFQATT, CDR2 SNEGSKA (reference sequence).

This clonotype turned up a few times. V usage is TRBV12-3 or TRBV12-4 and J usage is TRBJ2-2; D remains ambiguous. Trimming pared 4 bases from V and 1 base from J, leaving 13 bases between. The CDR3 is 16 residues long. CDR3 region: CASSSPFSENTGELFF. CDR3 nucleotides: TGTGCCAGCAGTTCGCCCTTTTCCGAGAACACCGGGGAGCTGTTTTTT.

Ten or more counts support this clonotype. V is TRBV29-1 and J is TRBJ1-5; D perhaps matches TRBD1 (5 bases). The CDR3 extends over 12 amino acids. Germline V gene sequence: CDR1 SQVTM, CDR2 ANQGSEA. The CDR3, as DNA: TGCAGTGTTCGGGACAGCAATCAGCCCCAGCATTTT. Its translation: CSVRDSNQPQHF.

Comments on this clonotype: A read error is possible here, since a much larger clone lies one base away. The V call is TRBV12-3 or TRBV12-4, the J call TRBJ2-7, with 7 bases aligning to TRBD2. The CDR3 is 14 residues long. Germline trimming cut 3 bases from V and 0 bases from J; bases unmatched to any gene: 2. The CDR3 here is CASSFRLASYEQYF. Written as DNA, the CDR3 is TGTGCCAGCAGTTTTCGACTAGCCTCCTACGAGCAGTACTTC.

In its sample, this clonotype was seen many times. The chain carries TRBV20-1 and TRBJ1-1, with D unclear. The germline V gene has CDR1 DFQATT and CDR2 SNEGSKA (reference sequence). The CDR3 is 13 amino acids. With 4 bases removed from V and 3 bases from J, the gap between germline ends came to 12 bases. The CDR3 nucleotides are TGCAGTGCTAACGGACCGGTCTACACTGAAGCTTTCTTT. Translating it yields CSANGPVYTEAFF.

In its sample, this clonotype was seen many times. CDR3 loop: CASSLTALTPYEQYV. In nucleotides, the CDR3 is TGTGCCAGCAGCTTGACTGCCCTAACCCCATACGAGCAGTACGTC. V is TRBV7-8 and J is TRBJ2-7; no clear D gene. Germline values: CDR1 SGHVS, CDR2 FQNEAQ. V lost 3 bases and J lost 4, with 16 bases in between. CDR3 size: 15 residues.

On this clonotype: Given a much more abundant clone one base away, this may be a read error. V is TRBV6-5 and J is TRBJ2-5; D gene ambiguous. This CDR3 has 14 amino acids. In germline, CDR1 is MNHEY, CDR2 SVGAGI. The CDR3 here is CASSYSKVHETQCF. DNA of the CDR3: TGTGCCAGCAGTTACTCGAAAGTCCACGAGACCCAGTGCTTC.

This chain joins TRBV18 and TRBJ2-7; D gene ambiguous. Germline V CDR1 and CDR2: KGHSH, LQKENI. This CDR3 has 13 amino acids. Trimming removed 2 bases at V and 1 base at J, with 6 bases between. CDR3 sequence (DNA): TGTGCCAGCTCACCATTGGAATCCTACGAGCAGTACTTC. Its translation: CASSPLESYEQYF.

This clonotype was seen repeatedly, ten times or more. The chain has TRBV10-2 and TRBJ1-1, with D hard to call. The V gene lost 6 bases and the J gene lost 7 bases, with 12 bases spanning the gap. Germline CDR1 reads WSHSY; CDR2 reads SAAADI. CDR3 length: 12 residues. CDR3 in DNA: TGCGCCAGCAGGGACGGTACGATTGAAGCTTTCTTT. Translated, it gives CASRDGTIEAFF.

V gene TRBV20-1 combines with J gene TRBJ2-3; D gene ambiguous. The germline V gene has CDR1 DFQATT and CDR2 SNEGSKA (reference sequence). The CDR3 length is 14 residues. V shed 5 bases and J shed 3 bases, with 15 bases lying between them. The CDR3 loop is CSALPGPRTDTQYF. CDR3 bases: TGCAGTGCTCTACCGGGCCCCCGGACAGATACGCAGTATTTT.

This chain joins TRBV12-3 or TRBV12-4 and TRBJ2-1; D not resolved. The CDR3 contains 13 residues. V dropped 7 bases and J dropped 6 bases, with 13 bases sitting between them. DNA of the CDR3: TGTGCCAGCATCACCCGGCCCCCCAATGAGCAGTTCTTC. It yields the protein CASITRPPNEQFF.

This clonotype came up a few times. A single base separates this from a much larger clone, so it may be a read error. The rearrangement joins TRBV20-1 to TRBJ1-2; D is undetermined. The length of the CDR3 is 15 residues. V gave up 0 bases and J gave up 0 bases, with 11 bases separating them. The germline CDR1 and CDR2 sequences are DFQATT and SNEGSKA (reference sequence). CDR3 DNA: TGCAGTGCTAGAGATGAGGCACCATCTAACTATGGCTACACCTTC. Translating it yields CSARDEAPSNYGYTF.

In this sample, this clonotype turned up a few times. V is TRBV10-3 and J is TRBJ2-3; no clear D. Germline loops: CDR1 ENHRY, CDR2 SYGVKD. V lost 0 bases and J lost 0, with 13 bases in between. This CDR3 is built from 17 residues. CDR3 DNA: TGTGCCATCAGTGAGTCGGGGAATTTACTTAGCACAGATACGCAGTATTTT. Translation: CAISESGNLLSTDTQYF.

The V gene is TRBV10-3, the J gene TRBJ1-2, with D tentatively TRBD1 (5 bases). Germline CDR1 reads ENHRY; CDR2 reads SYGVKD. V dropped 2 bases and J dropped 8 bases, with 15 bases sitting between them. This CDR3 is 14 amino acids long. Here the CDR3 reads CAISETYDGAGYTF. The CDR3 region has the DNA TGTGCCATCAGTGAGACGTACGATGGGGCCGGCTACACCTTC.

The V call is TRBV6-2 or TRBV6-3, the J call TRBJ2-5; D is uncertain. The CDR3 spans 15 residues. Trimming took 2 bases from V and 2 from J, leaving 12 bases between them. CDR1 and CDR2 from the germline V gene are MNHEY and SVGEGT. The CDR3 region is CASSYPISAQETQYF. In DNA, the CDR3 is TGTGCCAGCAGTTACCCGATCTCAGCTCAAGAGACCCAGTACTTC.

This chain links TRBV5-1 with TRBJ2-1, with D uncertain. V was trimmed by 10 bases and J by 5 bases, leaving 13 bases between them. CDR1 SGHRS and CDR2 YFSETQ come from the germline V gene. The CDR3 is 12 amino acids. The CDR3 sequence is CALPRAHNEQFF. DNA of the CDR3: TGCGCCCTCCCAAGGGCTCACAATGAGCAGTTCTTC.